The 9 T cell receptor beta chains below all came from one sample that was sequenced in a study of blood T cells in healthy people across ages. Primed by a sample-barcoded 5' primer and a J-beta primer mix, a second PCR proceeded for about 7 to 11 cycles. MiXCR, applied by TCRdb to the 5' RACE reads, yields one record per CDR3 protein. The data hold hundreds of thousands of distinct CDR3 sequences, with more than 20% observed a single time. Sequenced sample: blood. The receptor source for this set is a man between 65 and 79 years old in good health.

This clonotype turned up a few times. The chain uses TRBV6-5 and TRBJ2-5; D perhaps matches TRBD1 (5 bases). The length of the CDR3 is 14 residues. From germline, CDR1 is MNHEY and CDR2 SVGAGI. Between the trimmed V and J ends, which lost 6 bases and 3 bases, there was a span of 14 bases. The DNA of the CDR3 is TGTGCCAGCAGGCATATTTGGGGCGAAGAGACCCAGTACTTC. It is translated as CASRHIWGEETQYF.

This clonotype was seen more than once but under ten times. This chain uses TRBV7-6 with TRBJ2-4, with 9 bases fitting TRBD2. V gave up 1 base and J gave up 2 bases; unmatched junction bases: 6. Germline V gene sequence: CDR1 SGHVS, CDR2 FNYEAQ. The CDR3 contains 17 residues. CDR3 coding DNA: TGTGCCAGCAGCTTAGATGCGGGAGGGAGGTCCAAAAACATTCAGTACTTC. It is translated as CASSLDAGGRSKNIQYF.

The V call is TRBV15, the J call TRBJ1-2; the D gene is possibly TRBD1 (5 bases). The CDR3 is 14 residues long. In germline, CDR1 is LNHNV, CDR2 YYDKDF (reference sequence). The V gene lost 2 bases and the J gene lost 8 bases, with 15 bases spanning the gap. CDR3 coding DNA: TGTGCCACCAGCAGACGCAACACAGGCGACGGCTACACCTTC. It is translated as CATSRRNTGDGYTF.

The chain couples TRBV6-1 to TRBJ2-1, with 7 positions matching TRBD1. This CDR3 spans 14 amino acids. Germline loops: CDR1 MNHNS, CDR2 SASEGT. Trimming took 6 bases from V and 4 from J; bases not matched to a gene: 6. Here the CDR3 DNA reads TGTGCCAGCAGATTGGGACAGACTTACAATGAGCAGTTCTTC. Its protein product is CASRLGQTYNEQFF.

V usage is TRBV7-2 and J usage is TRBJ1-5; 9 nucleotides align to TRBD1. Germline loops: CDR1 SGHTA, CDR2 FQGNSA. There are 17 residues in the CDR3. V was pared by 1 base and J by 2 bases, with 6 bases of the junction left unmatched. The CDR3 region is CASSLEGTGFGNQPQHF. In DNA, the CDR3 is TGTGCCAGCAGCTTAGAAGGGACAGGGTTTGGCAATCAGCCCCAGCATTTT.

V and J are TRBV4-1 and TRBJ2-1, with 12 bases that match TRBD1. Germline CDR1 and CDR2: MGHRA and YSYEKL. V gave up 2 bases and J gave up 8 bases; unmatched junction bases: 7. The CDR3 sequence is 16 residues long. The chain's CDR3 is CASSQSGTGGLDEQFF. For the CDR3, the DNA is TGCGCCAGCAGCCAATCCGGGACAGGGGGCTTGGATGAGCAGTTCTTC.

This chain connects TRBV5-1 to TRBJ2-3; 10 bases match TRBD2. This CDR3 is built from 16 residues. With V trimmed by 4 bases and J by 2 bases, 7 bases remained unmatched. CDR1 is SGHRS, CDR2 YFSETQ, per germline. The CDR3 protein is CASSRLAGVATDTQYF. In nucleotides, the CDR3 is TGCGCCAGCAGCCGTCTAGCGGGAGTGGCCACAGATACGCAGTATTTT. The complete variable domain, with remaining parts taken from reference TRBV5-1 and TRBJ2-3, reads KAGVTQTPRYLIKTRGQQVTLSCSPISGHRSVSWYQQTPGQGLQFLFEYFSETQRNKGNFPGRFSGRQFSNSRSEMNVSTLELGDSALYLCASSRLAGVATDTQYFGPGTRLTVL.

V gene TRBV20-1 combines with J gene TRBJ1-2; 7 nucleotides line up with TRBD1. Germline V lookup: CDR1 DFQATT, CDR2 SNEGSKA (reference sequence). The CDR3 has 14 amino acids. V gave up 1 base and J gave up 8 bases; unmatched junction bases: 10. DNA for the CDR3: TGCAGTGCTAGAGGTCCGGGACTAGGGGGCGGCTACACCTTC. It encodes CSARGPGLGGGYTF.

This clonotype was picked up a small number of times. CDR3 in DNA: TGTGCCAGCAGCTTAGGCAAGAACACCGGGGAGCTGTTTTTT. The encoded protein is CASSLGKNTGELFF. The rearrangement uses TRBV7-9 and TRBJ2-2; D is uncertain. Germline V CDR1 and CDR2: SEHNR, FQNEAQ (reference sequence). Trimming removed 1 base at V and 1 base at J, with 4 bases between. CDR3 length: 14 amino acids.